Listed below are T cell receptor beta chains from one sample, sequenced in a study of shared clonotypes between healthy human individuals. Sequencing was performed with immunoSEQ multiplex PCR; in TCRdb, only in-frame clones are kept and a portion is missing. The data show millions of clones, about 92% seen once. Sequences were obtained from naive CD4+ T cells sorted from blood. The receptors shown here come from a man between 18 and 35 years old in good health. CDR3s include the opening cysteine and the closing phenylalanine or tryptophan. D genes are given only for firm matches. Only part of the rows carry a size: once, few, many, or a class if the clone is expanded.

CDR3 DNA: TGTGCCAGCAGCTTAGGCGGACAGGGGGGGAACACCGGGGAGCTGTTTTTT; CDR3 protein: CASSLGGQGGNTGELFF; V gene: TRBV11-2; clone size: .; J gene: TRBJ2-2; D gene: TRBD1
CDR3 DNA: TGTGCCAGCCGTCGGTGGGTCAGTAGAGGTCTAGCGGGAGTTCAGGAGACCCAGTACTTC; CDR3 protein: CASRRWVSRGLAGVQETQYF; V gene: TRBV6-4; clone size: .; J gene: TRBJ2-5; D gene: TRBD2
CDR3 DNA: TGTGCCATCAGTGATAAGGGGGCGAACACTGAAGCTTTCTTT; CDR3 protein: CAISDKGANTEAFF; V gene: TRBV10-3; clone size: .; J gene: TRBJ1-1; D gene: TRBD1
CDR3 DNA: TGTGCCAGCAGCTTTGTAGGGACAGGAGGGGTCACAGATACGCAGTATTTT; CDR3 protein: CASSFVGTGGVTDTQYF; V gene: TRBV7-2; clone size: .; J gene: TRBJ2-3; D gene: TRBD1
CDR3 DNA: TGTGCCAGCTCACCACCGAGAGCCGGGACAGCCCAAGAGACCCAGTACTTC; CDR3 protein: CASSPPRAGTAQETQYF; V gene: TRBV18; clone size: .; J gene: TRBJ2-5; D gene: TRBD1
CDR3 DNA: TGTGCCAGCAGGGACAGGGCCTACGAGCAGTACTTC; CDR3 protein: CASRDRAYEQYF; V gene: TRBV6-5; clone size: .; J gene: TRBJ2-7; D gene: TRBD1
CDR3 DNA: TGTGCCAGCAGTTACAGGACACTTAGCAATCAGCCCCAGCATTTT; CDR3 protein: CASSYRTLSNQPQHF; V gene: TRBV6-6; clone size: .; J gene: TRBJ1-5; D gene: .
CDR3 DNA: TGTGCCAGCAGTGCGGAGGGGCTGGCGAACACCGGGGAGCTGTTTTTT; CDR3 protein: CASSAEGLANTGELFF; V gene: TRBV2; clone size: .; J gene: TRBJ2-2; D gene: .
CDR3 DNA: TGTGTCACCGCTAGCGGGGGTTTACACAATGAGCAGTTCTTC; CDR3 protein: CVTASGGLHNEQFF; V gene: TRBV28; clone size: once; J gene: TRBJ2-1; D gene: TRBD2
CDR3 DNA: TGCGCCAGCAGCCAAGTGGGGAGGTCTAGCACAGATACGCAGTATTTT; CDR3 protein: CASSQVGRSSTDTQYF; V gene: TRBV4-1; clone size: once; J gene: TRBJ2-3; D gene: .
CDR3 DNA: TGTGCCGCTACGATGGACTGGCTTAATTCACCCCTCCACTTT; CDR3 protein: CAATMDWLNSPLHF; V gene: TRBV30; clone size: .; J gene: TRBJ1-6; D gene: .
CDR3 DNA: TGTGCCAGCAGTGCCGGGACTAGCGGTGTTGAGCAGTTCTTC; CDR3 protein: CASSAGTSGVEQFF; V gene: TRBV6-1; clone size: once; J gene: TRBJ2-1; D gene: TRBD2
CDR3 DNA: TGTGCCAGCAGCTTGACTTTGAACACTGAAGCTTTCTTT; CDR3 protein: CASSLTLNTEAFF; V gene: TRBV5-4; clone size: .; J gene: TRBJ1-1; D gene: .
CDR3 DNA: TGTGCCACCAACCAAGAGGGGGGCTATGGCTACACCTTC; CDR3 protein: CATNQEGGYGYTF; V gene: TRBV6-6; clone size: .; J gene: TRBJ1-2; D gene: .
CDR3 DNA: TGTGCCAGCACCCCTGCTTTTTCGGCAAACACCATATATTTT; CDR3 protein: CASTPAFSANTIYF; V gene: TRBV6-5; clone size: .; J gene: TRBJ1-3; D gene: .
CDR3 DNA: TGCAGTGCTGGGAGATACGAGCAGTACTTC; CDR3 protein: CSAGRYEQYF; V gene: TRBV20-1; clone size: .; J gene: TRBJ2-7; D gene: .
CDR3 DNA: TGTGCCAGCAGCCATGCCGGGCCCAGCTACGAGCAGTACTTC; CDR3 protein: CASSHAGPSYEQYF; V gene: TRBV7-9; clone size: .; J gene: TRBJ2-7; D gene: .
CDR3 DNA: TGTGCCAGCTCACCAGAACCCAGGGGAAAGAGGACTGAAGCTTTCTTT; CDR3 protein: CASSPEPRGKRTEAFF; V gene: TRBV18; clone size: once; J gene: TRBJ1-1; D gene: .
CDR3 DNA: TGTGCCAGCAGCTCTAGGGGTTACGAGCAGTACTTC; CDR3 protein: CASSSRGYEQYF; V gene: TRBV7-9; clone size: .; J gene: TRBJ2-7; D gene: .
CDR3 DNA: TGTGCCAGTAGTATAGGCAAGGGGATTGATTCACCCCTCCACTTT; CDR3 protein: CASSIGKGIDSPLHF; V gene: TRBV19; clone size: .; J gene: TRBJ1-6; D gene: .
CDR3 DNA: TGTGCCAGCTCACCGGGGCAGGGCAATCAGCCCCAGCATTTT; CDR3 protein: CASSPGQGNQPQHF; V gene: TRBV18; clone size: once; J gene: TRBJ1-5; D gene: .
CDR3 DNA: TGTGCCAGCAGTGCTCTTCGGAACACCGGGGAGCTGTTTTTT; CDR3 protein: CASSALRNTGELFF; V gene: TRBV2; clone size: .; J gene: TRBJ2-2; D gene: .
CDR3 DNA: TGCGCCAGCAGCTTGGTCGGACAGAGCTACGAGCAGTACTTC; CDR3 protein: CASSLVGQSYEQYF; V gene: TRBV5-1; clone size: .; J gene: TRBJ2-7; D gene: .
CDR3 DNA: TGTGCCAGCAGCCCACGAGGGGAAGGGAACACTGAAGCTTTCTTT; CDR3 protein: CASSPRGEGNTEAFF; V gene: TRBV9; clone size: .; J gene: TRBJ1-1; D gene: .
CDR3 DNA: TGTGCCAGCTCACCACCGGGGACTAGTGATTATAGTGAGCAGTTCTTC; CDR3 protein: CASSPPGTSDYSEQFF; V gene: TRBV18; clone size: .; J gene: TRBJ2-1; D gene: TRBD2
CDR3 DNA: TGCGCCAGCAGCTTGGGGGGGGCGAACGAAAAACTGTTTTTT; CDR3 protein: CASSLGGANEKLFF; V gene: TRBV5-1; clone size: once; J gene: TRBJ1-4; D gene: .
CDR3 DNA: TGCGCCAGCAGCCTGGAGGGACGGCTCCAAGAGACCCAGTACTTC; CDR3 protein: CASSLEGRLQETQYF; V gene: TRBV5-1; clone size: once; J gene: TRBJ2-5; D gene: .
CDR3 DNA: TGTGCCAGCAAAGGGGGGCTGGGCTCCTACGAGCAGTACTTC; CDR3 protein: CASKGGLGSYEQYF; V gene: TRBV6-1; clone size: .; J gene: TRBJ2-7; D gene: .
CDR3 DNA: TGTGCCAGCAGACGGGACAGGGCGAATTCACCCCTCCACTTT; CDR3 protein: CASRRDRANSPLHF; V gene: TRBV28; clone size: .; J gene: TRBJ1-6; D gene: TRBD1
CDR3 DNA: TGTGCCAGCAGAGGGATCGCCCGGGGAGAGCAGTACTTC; CDR3 protein: CASRGIARGEQYF; V gene: TRBV2; clone size: .; J gene: TRBJ2-7; D gene: .
CDR3 DNA: TGTGCCAGCAGCGCTGCGGGAGGGGGCGAGCAGTACTTC; CDR3 protein: CASSAAGGGEQYF; V gene: TRBV7-9; clone size: .; J gene: TRBJ2-7; D gene: TRBD2
CDR3 DNA: TGCGCCAGCAGCTTAGGGGGCAGCTTTACCTCCTACGAGCAGTACTTC; CDR3 protein: CASSLGGSFTSYEQYF; V gene: TRBV5-1; clone size: .; J gene: TRBJ2-7; D gene: TRBD1
CDR3 DNA: TGTGCCACCCATAACCAGCGAAACACTGAAGCTTTCTTT; CDR3 protein: CATHNQRNTEAFF; V gene: TRBV10-3; clone size: once; J gene: TRBJ1-1; D gene: .
CDR3 DNA: TGCGCCAGCAGTGAGCTGGTAGCGGGAGGAACAGATACGCAGTATTTT; CDR3 protein: CASSELVAGGTDTQYF; V gene: TRBV10-1; clone size: .; J gene: TRBJ2-3; D gene: TRBD2
CDR3 DNA: TGTGCCAGCAGCGTAGCGGGGCAGTACTTC; CDR3 protein: CASSVAGQYF; V gene: TRBV9; clone size: .; J gene: TRBJ2-7; D gene: .
CDR3 DNA: TGTGCCAGCAGCCGGACAACTCGAGGTCTCTATGGCTACACCTTC; CDR3 protein: CASSRTTRGLYGYTF; V gene: TRBV2; clone size: .; J gene: TRBJ1-2; D gene: .
CDR3 DNA: TGTGCCAGCAGTGGGGGGGCGGGTCTCTCCGGGGAGCTGTTTTTT; CDR3 protein: CASSGGAGLSGELFF; V gene: TRBV2; clone size: .; J gene: TRBJ2-2; D gene: .
CDR3 DNA: TGTGCCTGGAGCAAAGGGAGCAATCAGCCCCAGCATTTT; CDR3 protein: CAWSKGSNQPQHF; V gene: TRBV30; clone size: few; J gene: TRBJ1-5; D gene: .
CDR3 DNA: TGCGCCAGCAGCTGGGACGTCAAATCACCCCTCCACTTT; CDR3 protein: CASSWDVKSPLHF; V gene: TRBV5-1; clone size: .; J gene: TRBJ1-6; D gene: .
CDR3 DNA: TGCGCCAGCAGCCAGATGGGGCTCAATCAGCCCCAGCATTTT; CDR3 protein: CASSQMGLNQPQHF; V gene: TRBV4-1; clone size: .; J gene: TRBJ1-5; D gene: .
CDR3 DNA: TGTGCCAGCAGCCCCCGGATTGGGCCCTACGAGCAGTACTTC; CDR3 protein: CASSPRIGPYEQYF; V gene: TRBV9; clone size: .; J gene: TRBJ2-7; D gene: .
CDR3 DNA: TGTGCCGCCAGTAAAAACTGGGCAGATACGCAGTATTTT; CDR3 protein: CAASKNWADTQYF; V gene: TRBV19; clone size: once; J gene: TRBJ2-3; D gene: .
CDR3 DNA: TGCGCCAGCAGCTTGTCCGGAAGGGCCCCCGGGGATACGCAGTATTTT; CDR3 protein: CASSLSGRAPGDTQYF; V gene: TRBV5-1; clone size: .; J gene: TRBJ2-3; D gene: .
CDR3 DNA: TGTGCCAGCAGTGAAGCAGGGGTTGGTAATTCACCCCTCCACTTT; CDR3 protein: CASSEAGVGNSPLHF; V gene: TRBV6-1; clone size: .; J gene: TRBJ1-6; D gene: .
CDR3 DNA: TGTGCCAGTAGGCTGGCCGTATACAATGAGCAGTTCTTC; CDR3 protein: CASRLAVYNEQFF; V gene: TRBV19; clone size: .; J gene: TRBJ2-1; D gene: .
CDR3 DNA: TGTGCCAGTAGTGGGGAAACTGGCACTGAAGCTTTCTTT; CDR3 protein: CASSGETGTEAFF; V gene: TRBV19; clone size: .; J gene: TRBJ1-1; D gene: .